This TCR beta chain derives from a study of cytomegalovirus exposure and HLA in healthy donors. Study as a whole: Drawn from HLA-typed donors, 80 million to 100 million unique TCRs were held in an early data release.

The CDR3 extends over 14 amino acids. V lost 10 bases and J lost 0, with 15 bases in between. Germline assignment: CDR1 SNHLY and CDR2 FYNNEI. PCR was performed using 60 Vbeta and 13 Jbeta primers. Original methodology: An analysis that came later counted 77 million or so unique TCR beta chains, approximately 9.9 million shared. This table comes from immunoSEQ multiplex PCR, and its TCRdb copy is limited to in-frame clones, with some not included. That table gives V, J and clone size, and the DNA gave D and trimming. The sample includes 78,000 or so clones, roughly 83% of them seen just once. The clonotype originates from a woman aged 45-59 years in good health and CMV-seronegative. The V gene is TRBV2, the J gene TRBJ1-1; D may be TRBD1 (5 bases). The specimen sequenced was PBMCs. The CDR3 nucleotides are TGTGCCACCAGCCCGTGGGGGGTGAACACTGAAGCTTTCTTT. It encodes CATSPWGVNTEAFF.